This TCR beta chain was found in a study of blood T cell repertoires in COVID-19. Background on the study: Samples of COVID-19 (acute and convalescent) were obtained from the United States, Italy and Spain. PBMCs, B-cell-depleted T cells, or T cells provided the cDNA or gDNA that made up the material.

V shed 3 bases and J shed 0 bases, with 9 bases lying between them. The CDR3 consists of 15 residues. Germline CDR1 is MNHEY and CDR2 is SMNVEV (reference sequence). As processed by the authors: Estimated nucleated cell counts came from reference gene primer amplification. Sequenced by immunoSEQ multiplex PCR; TCRdb stores in-frame clones only, minus some. That table supplies the V and J calls and clone size; D and trimming were determined from the DNA. The table records roughly 50,000 clones, around 89% of them present only once. The chain has TRBV27 and TRBJ1-3, with D perhaps TRBD1 (6 bases). The clonotype comes from a human donor in a cohort sampled during active COVID-19. What was sequenced was peripheral blood. CDR3 residues: CASSFRGRSGNTIYF. For the CDR3, the DNA is TGTGCCAGCAGTTTCAGGGGACGCTCTGGAAACACCATATATTTT.